The rows below give T cell receptor beta chains drawn from one sample of a study of blood T cell repertoires in COVID-19. Produced via immunoSEQ multiplex PCR; TCRdb's table is partial and in-frame only. The repertoire holds 350,000 or so clones, with 89% as singletons. The sample comprised peripheral blood. These TCRs come from a woman aged 55-69 years with COVID-19, enrolled during active disease. Each CDR3 is given with its conserved first and last residue. D genes are given only for firm matches. Clone size appears in some rows only: once, few, many, or a class for an expanded clone.

DNA: TGTGCCAGCAGTCTCTCAGGGTGGCAGGATGGGTACGAGCAGTACTTC
CDR3: CASSLSGWQDGYEQYF
V: TRBV28
size: NA
D: NA
length: 16
J: TRBJ2-7

DNA: TGCAGCGTCAGACCGGGACAGGGTAATGAAAAACTGTTTTTT
CDR3: CSVRPGQGNEKLFF
V: TRBV29-1
size: NA
D: TRBD1
length: 14
J: TRBJ1-4

DNA: TGTGCCAGCAGTAGGGACAGAGAAGGCTACGAGCAGTACTTC
CDR3: CASSRDREGYEQYF
V: TRBV2
size: NA
D: TRBD1
length: 14
J: TRBJ2-7

DNA: TGTGCCAGCAGCGGGACAGTCTACGAGCAGTACTTC
CDR3: CASSGTVYEQYF
V: TRBV11-2
size: NA
D: TRBD1
length: 12
J: TRBJ2-7

DNA: TGTGCCAGCAGCTACACTAGCGGGGGGTACACCGGGGAGCTGTTTTTT
CDR3: CASSYTSGGYTGELFF
V: TRBV7-3
size: NA
D: TRBD2
length: 16
J: TRBJ2-2

DNA: TGCGCCAGCAGCTTGGGGGGACAGGGGGCCTGGTATGGCTACACCTTC
CDR3: CASSLGGQGAWYGYTF
V: TRBV5-1
size: once
D: TRBD1
length: 16
J: TRBJ1-2

DNA: TGTGCCAGCAGCCAAGGGGGGCAGGGAGATACGCAGTATTTT
CDR3: CASSQGGQGDTQYF
V: TRBV4-2
size: NA
D: NA
length: 14
J: TRBJ2-3

DNA: TGTGCCAGCGGGACAGGGGTCGCTGAAGCTTTCTTT
CDR3: CASGTGVAEAFF
V: TRBV2
size: NA
D: TRBD1
length: 12
J: TRBJ1-1

DNA: TGTGCCAGCAGTTCCTCGGGGGGGGAGAGCTCCTACGAGCAGTACTTC
CDR3: CASSSSGGESSYEQYF
V: TRBV6-2/TRBV6-3
size: NA
D: TRBD2
length: 16
J: TRBJ2-7

DNA: TGTGCCAGCAGACCGTCCAGGTCCACCTATGGCTACACCTTC
CDR3: CASRPSRSTYGYTF
V: TRBV28
size: NA
D: NA
length: 14
J: TRBJ1-2

DNA: TGTGCCAGCGCTATGTTAGGAGTGAACACTGAAGCTTTCTTT
CDR3: CASAMLGVNTEAFF
V: TRBV7-9
size: NA
D: NA
length: 14
J: TRBJ1-1

DNA: TGCGCCAGCAGCTTGGAGACAGGAAGCTACACCTTC
CDR3: CASSLETGSYTF
V: TRBV5-1
size: NA
D: NA
length: 12
J: TRBJ1-2

DNA: TGTGCCAGCAGTTTAAAACTCGGGCAGGGAAGCACTGAAGCTTTCTTT
CDR3: CASSLKLGQGSTEAFF
V: TRBV28
size: NA
D: NA
length: 16
J: TRBJ1-1

DNA: TGTGCCAGCAGTGAGGACAGGGCCCACTTC
CDR3: CASSEDRAHF
V: TRBV6-1
size: NA
D: TRBD1
length: 10
J: TRBJ2-7

DNA: TGTGCCAGCAGCCAAGTAGGTGGCAGGGCCCAGCATTTT
CDR3: CASSQVGGRAQHF
V: TRBV3-1/TRBV3-2
size: NA
D: NA
length: 13
J: TRBJ1-5

DNA: TGCGCCAGCAGCTTGAGACAGAGCTCCTATAATTCACCCCTCCACTTT
CDR3: CASSLRQSSYNSPLHF
V: TRBV5-1
size: NA
D: NA
length: 16
J: TRBJ1-6

DNA: TGCGCCAGCATGTTGCCGTTGGGGGCTAGCACAGATACGCAGTATTTT
CDR3: CASMLPLGASTDTQYF
V: TRBV5-1
size: NA
D: NA
length: 16
J: TRBJ2-3

DNA: TGTGCCAGCAGCGTAGACAGGGCTGGAAACACCATATATTTT
CDR3: CASSVDRAGNTIYF
V: TRBV9
size: NA
D: NA
length: 14
J: TRBJ1-3

DNA: TGTGCCAGCAGCACTTCCTCGCTTTGCCCGGGACAGGGCTTCTATGGCTACACCTTC
CDR3: CASSTSSLCPGQGFYGYTF
V: TRBV21-1
size: NA
D: NA
length: 19
J: TRBJ1-2

DNA: TGCGCCAGCAGCCAAGCGCGGACAGGGTTTATTTCCCCTTTCTTC
CDR3: CASSQARTGFISPFF
V: TRBV4-1
size: NA
D: TRBD1
length: 15
J: TRBJ2-1

DNA: TGTGCCAGCAGCCCCCTCCGGGACAGGGTTGGGGAGCAGTACTTC
CDR3: CASSPLRDRVGEQYF
V: TRBV7-7
size: NA
D: TRBD1
length: 15
J: TRBJ2-7

DNA: TGCGCCAGCAGCTTGTTCGGCCCACGGAGGGATAATGAGCAGTTCTTC
CDR3: CASSLFGPRRDNEQFF
V: TRBV5-1
size: NA
D: NA
length: 16
J: TRBJ2-1

DNA: TGTGCCAGCAGCTCCCCGACAGGGTCTAATGAAAAACTGTTTTTT
CDR3: CASSSPTGSNEKLFF
V: TRBV28
size: NA
D: TRBD1
length: 15
J: TRBJ1-4

DNA: TGCGCCAGCAGTCAATCGTGTGGACACTCTGGGGCCAACGTCCTGACTTTC
CDR3: CASSQSCGHSGANVLTF
V: TRBV23-1
size: NA
D: NA
length: 17
J: TRBJ2-6

DNA: TGTGCCAGCAGCGTCCGGGACAGGGGATCCTACGAGCAGTACTTC
CDR3: CASSVRDRGSYEQYF
V: TRBV9
size: NA
D: TRBD1
length: 15
J: TRBJ2-7

DNA: TGTGCCAGTATGGGAGACTTCGGACTGATCAATGAAAAACTGTTTTTT
CDR3: CASMGDFGLINEKLFF
V: TRBV19
size: NA
D: NA
length: 16
J: TRBJ1-4

DNA: TGTGCCAGCAGCCCACAGGGAGCCACTGAAGCTTTCTTT
CDR3: CASSPQGATEAFF
V: TRBV6-5
size: NA
D: NA
length: 13
J: TRBJ1-1

DNA: TGTGCCAGAAGCTTGGATAGCCGGGGGTCAAATACGCAGTATTTT
CDR3: CARSLDSRGSNTQYF
V: TRBV5-3
size: NA
D: NA
length: 15
J: TRBJ2-3

DNA: TGCGCCAGCAGCCTCGACGCCGGGACTAGCAACACAGATACGCAGTATTTT
CDR3: CASSLDAGTSNTDTQYF
V: TRBV5-1
size: NA
D: TRBD2
length: 17
J: TRBJ2-3

DNA: TGTGCCAGCAGCCCCGGGACAGGGTGGACCGGGGAGCTGTTTTTT
CDR3: CASSPGTGWTGELFF
V: TRBV7-9
size: NA
D: TRBD1
length: 15
J: TRBJ2-2

DNA: TGTGCCAGCAGTCCAGTCCCGGGACAGGGCTCGAGCTCCTACAATGAGCAGTTCTTC
CDR3: CASSPVPGQGSSSYNEQFF
V: TRBV2
size: NA
D: TRBD1
length: 19
J: TRBJ2-1

DNA: TGTGCCAGTAGCCCAAGGGGGTACGGGTCGATGAACACTGAAGCTTTCTTT
CDR3: CASSPRGYGSMNTEAFF
V: TRBV19
size: once
D: NA
length: 17
J: TRBJ1-1

DNA: TGTGCCAGTCAGGGGGATTCGGACGAGCAGTACTTC
CDR3: CASQGDSDEQYF
V: TRBV6-5
size: NA
D: TRBD1
length: 12
J: TRBJ2-7

DNA: TGTGCCAGTAGTATAGCCTCCCTGGGACAGGGTCTAAGCGGCTACACCTTC
CDR3: CASSIASLGQGLSGYTF
V: TRBV19
size: NA
D: TRBD1
length: 17
J: TRBJ1-2

DNA: TGTGCCAGCACCCCCGCGGGGCGTAGAGCCGGGGAGCTGTTTTTT
CDR3: CASTPAGRRAGELFF
V: TRBV6-5
size: NA
D: NA
length: 15
J: TRBJ2-2

DNA: TGTGCCAGCAGTTCCATCCCTATGAACGGGGAGCTGTTTTTT
CDR3: CASSSIPMNGELFF
V: TRBV6-5
size: NA
D: NA
length: 14
J: TRBJ2-2

DNA: TGTGCCAGCAGTTACTCCGGGGGGCCGGAGACCCAGTACTTC
CDR3: CASSYSGGPETQYF
V: TRBV6-5
size: NA
D: NA
length: 14
J: TRBJ2-5